Sequencing of this T cell receptor beta chain was carried out in a study of cytomegalovirus exposure and HLA in healthy donors (dated by TCRdb to the late 2010s). For context, the study as a whole: An earlier analysis of fewer than 750 of the donors reported about 280 Gb of sequence data and 117 million unique TCR beta sequences obtained from 150 million to 200 million T cells. All discovery cohort repertoires had been generated using a single sequencing platform. A later analysis re-analyzed previously published TCR beta repertoires from roughly 600 donors and added high-resolution HLA genotyping to study TCR occurrence patterns. The number of typed donors differed by locus: about 629-640 for A, B, C, DRB1 and DQB1; 500 to 550 for DQA1; fewer than 610 for DPA1; and about 450 for DPB1. The study used immunosequencing to profile the T cell repertoires of around 600 subjects and linked those repertoires to cytomegalovirus serostatus. An early release covering 500 to 750 HLA-typed donors comprised about 300 gigabases of sequencing data and tens of millions of unique TCR sequences. Along with the roughly 710-subject first cohort, a separate validation cohort of over a hundred different subjects was used. Across 300 to 500 genotyped donors of the cohort, an average of about 240,000 unique TCR beta nucleotide sequences per donor were sequenced, and 15% to 20% of those sequences were non-productive. The study combined high-throughput TCR immunosequencing, statistical association of individual TCRs with disease status, and machine learning to predict cytomegalovirus infection status. The study aimed to test whether signatures of past pathogen exposure could be identified by cataloging public T cell receptors. Class I and class II HLA loci were covered by the typing at four-digit resolution. In an earlier analysis of a few hundred of the donors, high-throughput TCR beta sequencing was used to judge whether each TCR beta V gene segment behaved as functional or pseudogenic. About five DR-DQ haplotypes were handled as single units for association and clustering because linkage in the cohort was strong. Donor age, sex, ethnicity and CMV serostatus were collected together with the repertoire data. The genetic ancestry cluster associated with self-reported Caucasian donors included 81% of the approximately 400 genotyped donors. Genome-wide SNP genotypes for about three fifths of the roughly 670 donors were used in a later genetic analysis, which treated that subset as a discovery cohort. Rather than using new phenotypic data, the later analysis identified candidate immune exposures from TCR beta sequences and from how often those sequences occurred across donors.

Concerning this clone: There is no known antigen for this receptor. No much larger clone exists at a distance of one base, and base qualities are not known.

Study-wide conclusions, independent of this receptor: A later genetic analysis associated a missense DCLRE1C variant with V-gene and J-gene trimming of TCR beta chains, and an independent cohort replicated the association. Most TCR sequences were seen in very few donors, while some public TCRs were found in many individuals. Several of the top co-occurrence clusters appeared to be linked to parvovirus B19, influenza, CMV and Epstein-Barr virus, according to a later analysis. Linkage disequilibrium might explain the correlated functional status among segregating V segments, but an unknown experimental factor could not be excluded. In this cohort, only TCR beta chains were sequenced, and detectable features were limited by the absence of alpha or paired-chain data. A later analysis found that TCR association rates varied across HLA loci, with DRB1 alleles showing the most associated TCRs and HLA-C alleles the fewest. Assigning TCR associations to individual alleles was difficult when HLA alleles, especially DR and DQ, strongly co-occurred. Most CMV-associated TCR beta chains appeared to be HLA-restricted in a later analysis, and the HLA associations seemed to be driven largely by CMV exposure. The study gave a list of some 150 TCR beta chains associated with cytomegalovirus. Compared with the approximately 720-donor mean, donors in an Asian-associated ancestry cluster had fewer N-insertions in productive TCRs, according to a later genetic analysis. Because the 87-base-pair reads could not distinguish some IMGT-functional V segments, including TRBV6-2 and TRBV6-3, those segments were excluded. The classifier was reported to diagnose cytomegalovirus status with high specificity and sensitivity in both the original cohort and the validation cohort. A further reported finding was that TCR beta sequences accurately predicted the HLA-A and HLA-B alleles for most subjects in the first cohort. Sequencing depth was assumed to be roughly uniform across donors in the presence/absence analyses, though that assumption may not hold. It was suggested by the authors that the approach could potentially be generalized to other disease states and immunological phenotypes. In a later analysis, HLA-associated TCR beta chains showed more clonal expansion and lower generation probabilities than non-associated chains that were equally common. The sequencing pipeline was judged likely to have produced a cluster of highly shared sequence variants as a technical artifact. A later analysis associated 15,000 or so TCR beta sequences with specific HLA alleles at a false discovery rate of 0.05. Broadly in line with IMGT annotations, most TCR beta V segments showed up in productive rearrangements about 87% or about 30% of the time in an earlier analysis of about 500 of the donors. For the cohort, immune exposure information was limited to CMV serostatus. Over 15 rarely observed V segments, including chromosome 9 orphons, were excluded from the earlier analysis of several hundred of the donors because counts were too low. HLA typing was unavailable for some donors at each locus, so association tests used only the typed subset. A few of the identified cytomegalovirus-associated TCR beta chains were confirmed in vitro to be specific for cytomegalovirus antigens.

The cohort was made up of about 670 healthy bone marrow donors. At the time of sampling, all cohort members were nominally healthy, though unrecorded immune exposures were likely present. The donor tested CMV seropositive and was one of the 289 seropositive cohort members. Every donor gave a peripheral blood sample, and the peripheral blood mononuclear cells from that sample were used for TCR beta sequencing. Genomic DNA was extracted from the blood cell samples with the Qiagen DNeasy Blood Extraction Kit. V was cut back by 1 base and J by 7 bases, leaving a gap of 3 bases between them. From the cysteine through the phenylalanine, the CDR3 covers 11 amino acids. Only the CDR3 portion is preserved as DNA: 33 bases, with reading frame beginning at the first base. CDR1 and CDR2, looked up from the germline V gene, are SGHDT and YYEEEE. Libraries were made using the immunoSEQ multiplex PCR assay. For the multiplex PCR, a mixture combining 60 forward primers for TCR Vbeta segments and 13 reverse primers for TCR Jbeta segments was used. Amplification of the CDR3 region of rearranged TCR beta genes was performed with a multiplex PCR assay on genomic DNA. On the Illumina HiSeq System, the amplified TCR beta libraries were sequenced as 87-base-pair reads. The authors processed their data as follows. A later analysis tallied tens of millions of unique TCR beta chains across the 666 repertoires, and about 10 million of those chains were shared by two or more donors. A nearest-neighbor algorithm error-corrected the raw reads and collapsed the reads into unique sequences, merging closely related sequences to remove PCR and sequencing errors. CDR3 sequences were aligned to IMGT reference sequences to assign V, D and J gene segments. For a sequence to be retained, at least a six-nucleotide match to both a V gene segment and a J gene segment was required. A rearrangement was called productive if the CDR3 had no stop codons and remained in frame with V and J, and every other rearrangement was called non-productive. Following IMGT convention, CDR3 was defined as the stretch from the second conserved V-encoded cysteine to the conserved J-encoded phenylalanine. The earlier analysis of 500 to 750 of the donors excluded any sequence lacking an unambiguous match to a single V gene segment. In an earlier analysis of 450 to 750 of the donors, a V segment was called functional when productive rearrangements were above 56.7%, and segregating when the standard deviation between donors exceeded 5%. A statistical classification framework was developed to diagnose cytomegalovirus status using the catalog of TCR beta chain sequences. In a later analysis, V and J genes were assigned by comparing TCR nucleotide sequences against IMGT/GENE-DB human TR gene sequences. Using the TCRdist pipeline, a later analysis assigned CDR3 sequences along with most-parsimonious VDJ recombination scenarios. In a later analysis, each TCR beta chain was defined by its CDR3 amino acid sequence together with its V-gene family, and reads without a unique V-gene family were excluded. As a way to deal with suspected cross-contamination and a sequencing artifact, a later analysis dropped approximately 590 nucleotide sequences that were highly shared and had low generation probability. A later analysis calculated a clonal expansion index for each public chain from normalized within-repertoire ranks of inferred template counts. Generation probabilities in a later analysis came from a VDJ recombination model fitted to out-of-frame rearrangements, and those results were checked against IGoR. A later analysis scored TCR-TCR, TCR-HLA and TCR-CMV co-occurrence with hypergeometric tests, applying a repertoire-size bias correction to TCR pairs. A later analysis estimated false discovery rates by permuting HLA or CMV assignments 20 times. In a later analysis, co-occurring TCRs were grouped using DBSCAN, and TCRdist sequence similarity was added for clustering within HLA-allele-positive subsets. Repertoires with fewer than 30,000 or more than 120,000 public chains were left out of co-occurrence clustering, as were roughly five repertoires with anomalous nucleotide sharing. The source is immuneACCESS, and TCRdb retained only in-frame sequences with V and J called. Part of the clones is not carried over; for the studies checked, unresolved V genes explain less than half of this, and the remainder is unexplained. The DNA gave D and trimming, while V, J and clone size come from that table. Here the sample has 100,000 to 150,000 clones; 74% occur a single time. The top ten clones comprise around 4.2% of the sample.

This receptor was identified in a woman aged 50 to 60 in good health and CMV-seropositive. This chain is built from TRBV5-6 and TRBJ2-1; no D segment can be confidently identified. Specimen: PBMCs. The nucleotide sequence is given as TGTGCCAGCAGCTTGTCGAATGAGCAGTTCTTC. Its protein product is CASSLSNEQFF.